Presented here are 20 T cell receptor beta chains from one specimen sequenced in a study of T-cell reconstitution after alpha-beta-depleted transplantation in children. This sample's TCRbeta library carried unique molecular identifier barcodes. TCRdb redid the calling of the PCR reads with MiXCR, one entry per CDR3 protein. Of fewer than 450,000 distinct CDR3 sequences in the sample, 15% to 20% were seen once. The sequencing used PBMCs, mostly from graft donor cells, collected 360 days after TCRalphabeta/CD19-depleted stem cell transplant. The source of these receptors is a male patient under 10 years old who had a stem cell transplant for acute lymphoblastic leukemia, so the T cells may come from the graft donor.

Note on this clonotype: The junction departs from the called germline gene at one end, perhaps through a read error. The chain carries TRBV7-7 and TRBJ2-2, with unresolved D. The CDR3 length is 13 residues. Germline values: CDR1 SSHAT, CDR2 FNYEAQ (reference sequence). CDR3 sequence reads: CASSPALAGELFF. Written as DNA, the CDR3 is TGTGCTAGCAGCCCCGCTTTGGCCGGGGAGCTGTTTTTT.

V gene TRBV7-3 combines with J gene TRBJ2-3; 9 positions match TRBD2. Trimming took 6 bases from V and 4 from J; bases not matched to a gene: 11. The CDR3 sequence is 16 residues long. Germline V gene sequence: CDR1 SGHTA, CDR2 FQGTGA. CDR3 nucleotides: TGTGCCAGCAGTTCAGGGACTAGCATTTTCCCAGATACGCAGTATTTT. This encodes CASSSGTSIFPDTQYF.

The V gene is TRBV7-9, the J gene TRBJ2-7; possibly TRBD2 for D (5 bases). Trimming pared 2 bases from V and 3 bases from J, leaving 8 bases between. Germline V gene sequence: CDR1 SEHNR, CDR2 FQNEAQ (reference sequence). The length of the CDR3 is 13 residues. DNA for the CDR3: TGTGCCAGCAGCTTAAGGACTGGCTACGAGCAGTACTTC. This gives the protein CASSLRTGYEQYF.

This clonotype was found a few times. The chain recombines TRBV12-3 or TRBV12-4 with TRBJ2-7; maybe TRBD2 (6 bases). V was shortened by 8 bases and J by 3 bases, with 20 bases between the two germline ends. The length of the CDR3 is 15 residues. The CDR3 DNA reads TGTGCCAGCTGTTGGGGGAACTTGGGACTCTACGAGCAGTACTTC. Amino acids: CASCWGNLGLYEQYF.

The rearrangement links TRBV10-1 to TRBJ1-6; D not certain. The CDR3 runs 14 residues. Per germline, CDR1 WNHNN and CDR2 SYGVQD (reference sequence). Between the trimmed V and J ends, which lost 3 bases and 8 bases, there was a span of 11 bases. For the CDR3, the DNA is TGCGCCAGCAGTGACGGGCGGATCGATTCACCCCTCCACTTT. Residues: CASSDGRIDSPLHF.

The V gene is TRBV7-2, the J gene TRBJ2-3; tentatively, D is TRBD2 (5 bases). The CDR3 contains 16 residues. CDR1 SGHTA and CDR2 FQGNSA come from the germline V gene. The V gene lost 5 bases and the J gene lost 0 bases, with 15 bases spanning the gap. CDR3 protein: CASSPLAGLSTDTQYF. CDR3 in DNA: TGTGCCAGCAGCCCTCTAGCAGGTCTTAGCACAGATACGCAGTATTTT.

This clonotype was observed a handful of times. The J gene is TRBJ2-7, the V gene TRBV6-2 or TRBV6-3; 11 bases agree with TRBD2. V dropped 5 bases and J dropped 7; count of bases not matched to a gene: 13. CDR1 and CDR2 from the germline V gene are MNHEY and SVGEGT. CDR3 length equals 16 residues. The DNA for the CDR3 is TGTGCCAGCAGTCCCCCTCGACTAGCGGGAATGGGTGAGCAGTACTTC. Its protein is CASSPPRLAGMGEQYF.

Ten or more counts support this clonotype. The chain joins TRBV12-3 or TRBV12-4 to TRBJ2-1, with a weak D call TRBD1 (6 bases). The CDR3 loop spans 12 amino acids. Trimming cost V 7 bases and J 8 bases, with 12 bases left between them. This CDR3 is CASTQGWDEQFF. The CDR3 DNA is TGTGCCAGCACACAGGGTTGGGATGAGCAGTTCTTC.

This chain uses TRBV6-2 or TRBV6-3 with TRBJ2-5; TRBD2 aligns across 7 bases. The germline V gene encodes CDR1 MNHEY and CDR2 SVGEGT. V was pared by 2 bases and J by 4 bases, with 16 bases of the junction left unmatched. The CDR3 has 18 residues. The CDR3 bases are TGTGCCAGCAGTTACGACGGACTAGTCCGCTTTCATGGAGAGACCCAGTACTTC. It specifies CASSYDGLVRFHGETQYF.

V usage is TRBV12-3 or TRBV12-4 and J usage is TRBJ2-5, with a possible D match to TRBD2 (5 bases). V lost 4 bases and J 4 bases, leaving 16 bases between the germline ends. The CDR3 is 15 amino acids. In DNA form, the CDR3 reads TGTGCCAGCAGTTCGGCCGAGGGAATGAGAGAGACCCAGTACTTC. Translated: CASSSAEGMRETQYF.

This clonotype was detected a few times. The chain couples TRBV20-1 to TRBJ2-5; TRBD1 aligns across 10 bases. J gave up 1 base and V 4 bases, and 3 bases lay outside the gene matches. This CDR3 is 14 amino acids long. Germline V gives CDR1 DFQATT, CDR2 SNEGSKA (reference sequence). Here the CDR3 reads CSATRDRGQETQYF. The CDR3 DNA reads as TGCAGTGCTACCCGGGACAGGGGCCAAGAGACCCAGTACTTC.

The V call is TRBV29-1, the J call TRBJ2-5; D gene uncertain. Trimming stripped 2 bases from V and 3 bases from J, with 10 bases between. The germline CDR1 and CDR2 sequences are SQVTM and ANQGSEA. The CDR3 covers 13 residues. The CDR3 sequence: CSVEHSRKETQYF. Here the CDR3 DNA reads TGCAGCGTTGAACATAGCAGGAAAGAGACCCAGTACTTC.

There are a few counts of this clonotype. The chain recombines TRBV4-1 with TRBJ1-1; 7 positions agree with TRBD1. Germline V lookup: CDR1 MGHRA, CDR2 YSYEKL. With 4 bases clipped from V and 3 bases from J, the junction kept 5 bases outside the gene matches. The CDR3 sequence is 14 residues long. DNA for the CDR3: TGCGCCAGCAGCCGCACAGGGGATCACACTGAAGCTTTCTTT. It codes for CASSRTGDHTEAFF.

This clonotype was seen a handful of times. This chain connects TRBV29-1 to TRBJ2-1, with 8 bases aligning to TRBD2. The ends lost 7 bases at V and 3 bases at J; junction bases unmatched: 2. There are 12 residues in the CDR3. CDR1 is SQVTM and CDR2 is ANQGSEA in the germline V gene. The CDR3 reads CSAGLGYNEQFF. As DNA, the CDR3 is TGCAGCGCGGGACTAGGCTACAATGAGCAGTTCTTC.

Ten or more counts support this clonotype. A read error may account for a junction end that differs from germline. The chain joins TRBV4-3 to TRBJ2-1, with TRBD2 matching over 10 bases. CDR3 length: 15 amino acids. Germline loops: CDR1 LGHNA, CDR2 YSLEER. CDR3 amino acids: CASSQGLAPYNEQFF. The CDR3 DNA reads TGTGCCAGCAGCCAGGGACTAGCGCCCTACAATGAGCAGTTCTTC.

This chain uses TRBV4-1 with TRBJ1-4; 9 bases are shared with TRBD1. V was clipped by 5 bases and J by 6 bases; unmatched bases: 7. The CDR3 is 15 amino acids. Germline V gives CDR1 MGHRA, CDR2 YSYEKL. The CDR3 nucleotides are TGCGCCAGCAGCAAACGGGACAGGGTGTATGAAAAACTGTTTTTT. Its protein product is CASSKRDRVYEKLFF.

V is TRBV5-1 and J is TRBJ2-7, with D possibly being TRBD1 (6 bases). The V gene's germline CDR1 is SGHRS and CDR2 YFSETQ. This CDR3 comprises 18 residues. Trimming stripped 1 base from V and 2 bases from J, with 22 bases between. The CDR3 nucleotides are TGCGCCAGCAGCTTGTGGGCTTCGGGCAGGGGCGAACCCTACGAGCAGTACTTC. Translated: CASSLWASGRGEPYEQYF.

This clonotype was seen many times. The chain links TRBV20-1 to TRBJ2-3; D possibly corresponds to TRBD1 (5 bases). The CDR3 covers 15 residues. Germline assignment: CDR1 DFQATT and CDR2 SNEGSKA (reference sequence). The V end was cut by 6 bases, the J end by 2 bases, with 18 bases between. The CDR3 is CSARAAAVATDTQYF. Here the CDR3 DNA reads TGCAGTGCCAGGGCGGCGGCCGTGGCCACAGATACGCAGTATTTT.

The DNA of the CDR3 is TGTGCCTGGGGACAGGGAAATCCCCCCTACGAGCAGTACTTC. Protein: CAWGQGNPPYEQYF. V and J are TRBV30 and TRBJ2-7; TRBD1 agrees at 8 bases. V dropped 5 bases and J dropped 2; count of bases not matched to a gene: 8. Per germline, CDR1 GTSNPN and CDR2 SVGIG (reference sequence). This CDR3 has 14 amino acids.

This clonotype was seen more than once but under ten times. This chain links TRBV12-3 or TRBV12-4 with TRBJ2-7; TRBD2 matches at 7 bases. CDR3 length: 12 amino acids. The V segment lost 8 bases and the J segment 3 bases; nucleotides outside the gene matches: 4. The CDR3 coding sequence is TGTGCCAGCGGGAGGGTGGACTACGAGCAGTACTTC. Its translation: CASGRVDYEQYF.